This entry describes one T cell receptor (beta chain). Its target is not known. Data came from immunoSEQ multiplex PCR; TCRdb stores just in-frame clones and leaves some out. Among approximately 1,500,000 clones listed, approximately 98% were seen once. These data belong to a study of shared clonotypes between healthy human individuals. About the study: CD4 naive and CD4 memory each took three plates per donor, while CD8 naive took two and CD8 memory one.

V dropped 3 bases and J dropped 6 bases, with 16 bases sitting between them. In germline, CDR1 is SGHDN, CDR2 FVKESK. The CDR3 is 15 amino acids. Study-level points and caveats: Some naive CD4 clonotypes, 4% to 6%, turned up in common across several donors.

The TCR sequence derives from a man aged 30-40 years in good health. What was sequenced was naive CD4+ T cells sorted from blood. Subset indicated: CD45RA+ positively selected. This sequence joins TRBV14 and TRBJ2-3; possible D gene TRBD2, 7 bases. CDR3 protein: CASSQITRGGDTQYF. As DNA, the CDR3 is TGTGCCAGCAGCCAGATCACCAGGGGAGGGGATACGCAGTATTTT.